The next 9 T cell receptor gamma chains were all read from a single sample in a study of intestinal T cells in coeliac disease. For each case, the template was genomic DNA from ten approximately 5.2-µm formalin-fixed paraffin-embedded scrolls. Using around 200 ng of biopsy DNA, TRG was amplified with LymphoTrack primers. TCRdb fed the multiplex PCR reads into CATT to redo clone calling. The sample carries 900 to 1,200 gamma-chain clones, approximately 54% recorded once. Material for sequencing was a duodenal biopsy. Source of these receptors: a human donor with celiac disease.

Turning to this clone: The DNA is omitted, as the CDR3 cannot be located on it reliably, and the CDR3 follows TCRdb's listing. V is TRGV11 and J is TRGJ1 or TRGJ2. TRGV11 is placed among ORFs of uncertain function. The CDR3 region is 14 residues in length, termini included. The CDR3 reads CTTVPAWIRQGRLF.

The CDR3 DNA sequence: TGTGCACCTGGGATAGGTCCGGGACATTATAAGAAACTCTTT. Amino acids: CAPGIGPGHYKKLF. The rearrangement joins TRGV8 to TRGJ1 or TRGJ2. This CDR3 region has 14 residues. Germline CDR1 reads VENAVY; CDR2 reads YDSYNSRV.

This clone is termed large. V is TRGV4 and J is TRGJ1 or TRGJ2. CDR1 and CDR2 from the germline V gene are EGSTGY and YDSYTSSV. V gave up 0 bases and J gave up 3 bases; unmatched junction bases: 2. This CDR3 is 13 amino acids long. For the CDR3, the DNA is TGTGCCACCTGGGATGGGCGTTATTATAAGAAACTCTTT. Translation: CATWDGRYYKKLF.

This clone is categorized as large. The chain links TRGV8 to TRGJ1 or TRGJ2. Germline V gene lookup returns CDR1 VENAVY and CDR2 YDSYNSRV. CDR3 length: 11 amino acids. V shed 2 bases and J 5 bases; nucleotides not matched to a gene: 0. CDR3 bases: TGTGCCACCTGGGATAATTATAAGAAACTCTTT. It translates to CATWDNYKKLF.

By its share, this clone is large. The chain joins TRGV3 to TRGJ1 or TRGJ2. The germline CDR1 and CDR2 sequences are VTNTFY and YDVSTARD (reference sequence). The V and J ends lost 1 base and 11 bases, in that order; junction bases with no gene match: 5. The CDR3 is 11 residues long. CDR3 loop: CATWDSEEKLF. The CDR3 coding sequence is TGTGCCACCTGGGACAGTGAAGAGAAACTCTTT.

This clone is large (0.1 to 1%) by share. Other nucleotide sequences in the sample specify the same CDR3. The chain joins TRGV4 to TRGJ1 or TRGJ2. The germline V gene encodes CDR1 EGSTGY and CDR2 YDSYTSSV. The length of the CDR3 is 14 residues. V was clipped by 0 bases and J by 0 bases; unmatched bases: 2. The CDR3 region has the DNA TGTGCCACCTGGGATGGGTTGAATTATTATAAGAAACTCTTT. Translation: CATWDGLNYYKKLF.

CDR3 in DNA: TGTGCTGCGTGGGATCCACCCCTTGAGAGTAAGAAACTCTTT. Its protein product is CAAWDPPLESKKLF. The chain is built from TRGV10 and TRGJ1 or TRGJ2. TRGV10 qualifies as an ORF whose function is uncertain. Losses at the gene ends were 8 bases for V and 9 bases for J; bases not matched to a gene: 17. CDR3 length: 14 amino acids.

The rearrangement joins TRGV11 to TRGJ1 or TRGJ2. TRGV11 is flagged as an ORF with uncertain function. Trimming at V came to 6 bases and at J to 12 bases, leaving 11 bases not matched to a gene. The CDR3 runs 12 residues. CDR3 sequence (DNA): TGTGCCTGCTGGATTTACCCATCAAGGAAACTCTTT. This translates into CACWIYPSRKLF.

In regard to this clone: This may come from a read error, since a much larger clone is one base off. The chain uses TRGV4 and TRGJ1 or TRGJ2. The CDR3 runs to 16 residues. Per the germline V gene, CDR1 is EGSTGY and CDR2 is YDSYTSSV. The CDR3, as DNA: TGTGCCGCCTGGGATGGAACCAGACCGAATTATTATAAGAAACTCTTT. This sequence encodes CAAWDGTRPNYYKKLF.